This T cell receptor (beta chain) was identified in a study of graft-versus-host responses after intestinal transplantation. Whole-study findings and limits: Present in recipient marrow, GvH clones included some that appeared first in ileum or blood.

V dropped 0 bases and J dropped 6; count of bases not matched to a gene: 5. CDR3 length equals 15 residues. The germline V gene has CDR1 SGHDT and CDR2 YYEEEE. Concerning this clone: Its antigen remains unidentified.

The data were produced by immunoSEQ multiplex PCR, yet TCRdb's version contains in-frame clones alone and is incomplete. The profile shows around 88,000 clones, roughly 80% of them singletons. The sample was unstimulated CD8+ T cells sorted from spleen or lymph node cells, taken before intestinal transplant. The clonotype was recovered from a human donor who received an intestinal transplant. The V and J genes are TRBV5-6 and TRBJ2-1, with 8 bases identical to TRBD2. CDR3 sequence: CASSLVGLAGNEQFF. The CDR3 DNA reads TGTGCCAGCAGCTTGGTAGGTCTAGCGGGCAATGAGCAGTTCTTC.